A single sample gave rise to the 21 T cell receptor beta chains below, sequenced in a study of monozygotic twins with inflammatory bowel disease. TCRdb reanalyzed the 5' RACE reads and collapses them to one entry per CDR3 protein, without DNA. Here the sample table reports 300,000 to 350,000 distinct CDR3 sequences. The sequenced sample was blood. The receptors were sampled from a human donor with ulcerative colitis or Crohn's disease, or a healthy co-twin of an affected twin (not recorded which).

V is TRBV7-2 and J is TRBJ1-4; TCRdb returns TRBD1, unconfirmable since there is no DNA. Looked up from germline, CDR1 is SGHTA and CDR2 is FQGNSA. The CDR3 totals 16 residues. This CDR3 is CASSLVGGSLKEKLFF. Drawing the rest from reference TRBV7-2 and TRBJ1-4, the complete variable domain is GAGVSQSPSNKVTEKGKDVELRCDPISGHTALYWYRQSLGQGLEFLIYFQGNSAPDKSGLPSDRFSAERTGGSVSTLTIQRTQQEDSAVYLCASSLVGGSLKEKLFFGSGTQLSVL.

V is TRBV3-1 and J is TRBJ1-1; TCRdb calls TRBD1, which cannot be checked without DNA. CDR3 length equals 14 residues. CDR1 LGHDT and CDR2 YNNKEL come from the germline V gene (reference sequence). The CDR3 loop reads CASSQGTANTEAFF.

The CDR3 spells CASSYTEAASSGYTF. The V call is TRBV6-5, the J call TRBJ1-2. CDR1 is MNHEY, CDR2 SVGAGI, per germline. The CDR3 is 15 residues long.

The rearrangement uses TRBV29-1 and TRBJ2-3. The CDR3 is 13 amino acids. The germline V gene encodes CDR1 SQVTM and CDR2 ANQGSEA. The CDR3 loop is CSVDGQGTDTQYF.

The rearrangement uses TRBV5-1 and TRBJ2-7; without DNA, the TCRdb call of TRBD2 cannot be checked. The CDR3 runs 16 residues. CDR1 and CDR2 (germline): SGHRS, YFSETQ. The CDR3 loop reads CASSLVSGRPLYEQYF.

V is TRBV7-8 and J is TRBJ1-2; without DNA, the TCRdb call of TRBD1 cannot be checked. The germline V gene has CDR1 SGHVS and CDR2 FQNEAQ. The length of the CDR3 is 15 residues. CDR3: CASSDRSTGWHGYTF.

The rearrangement joins TRBV25-1 to TRBJ1-1; lacking DNA, the TRBD1 call made by TCRdb goes unchecked. The germline V gene has CDR1 MGHDK and CDR2 SYGVNS. CDR3 length: 16 amino acids. The CDR3 loop is CASKRDRGLRTTEAFF.

J is TRBJ2-2 and V is TRBV12-3 or TRBV12-4; TCRdb calls TRBD1, which cannot be checked without DNA. The CDR3 extends over 14 amino acids. This CDR3 is CASSYDRVAGELFF.

The chain joins TRBV12-3 or TRBV12-4 to TRBJ2-7; checking the TCRdb D call of TRBD2 is not possible without DNA. This CDR3 contains 15 residues. The CDR3: CASSVWGPTESEQYF.

The CDR3 spells CASSLRGTGQETQYF. The chain is built from TRBV5-1 and TRBJ2-5; lacking DNA, the TRBD1 call made by TCRdb goes unchecked. CDR3 length equals 15 residues. Germline V gene sequence: CDR1 SGHRS, CDR2 YFSETQ.

J is TRBJ1-1 and V is TRBV18. The germline V gene has CDR1 KGHSH and CDR2 LQKENI. The CDR3 sequence is 15 residues long. The CDR3: CASSPPGRKNTEAFF.

The genes are TRBV5-6 and TRBJ2-3; as DNA is missing, the TRBD2 call by TCRdb cannot be tested. The CDR3 has 17 residues. Germline V gives CDR1 SGHDT, CDR2 YYEEEE. CDR3 residues: CASSLERFGPLTDTQYF. The whole variable domain, remainder taken from reference TRBV5-6 and TRBJ2-3, is DAGVTQSPTHLIKTRGQQVTLRCSPKSGHDTVSWYQQALGQGPQFIFQYYEEEERQRGNFPDRFSGHQFPNYSSELNVNALLLGDSALYLCASSLERFGPLTDTQYFGPGTRLTVL.

CDR3: CASSLGSGRELDETQYF. The rearrangement uses TRBV11-2 and TRBJ2-5; the TRBD2 assignment by TCRdb is unverifiable without DNA. This CDR3 has 17 amino acids. Germline-derived CDR1 and CDR2 are SGHAT and FQNNGV.

The genes are TRBV11-2 and TRBJ2-3; checking the TCRdb D call of TRBD2 is not possible without DNA. This CDR3 region has 16 residues. Germline V gives CDR1 SGHAT, CDR2 FQNNGV. The CDR3 protein is CASSFTGGWLTDTQYF. Looking up the rest from reference TRBV11-2 and TRBJ2-3 gives the full variable domain: EAGVAQSPRYKIIEKRQSVAFWCNPISGHATLYWYQQILGQGPKLLIQFQNNGVVDDSQLPKDRFSAERLKGVDSTLKIQPAKLEDSAVYLCASSFTGGWLTDTQYFGPGTRLTVL.

The chain combines TRBV29-1 with TRBJ2-7; TCRdb calls TRBD1, which cannot be checked without DNA. This CDR3 has 14 amino acids. The V gene's germline CDR1 is SQVTM and CDR2 ANQGSEA. CDR3 sequence: CSTRGGQGVNEQYF.

The chain combines TRBV30 with TRBJ2-1; there is no DNA to check the TCRdb D call of TRBD1. This CDR3 comprises 15 residues. CDR1 and CDR2 (germline): GTSNPN, SVGIG (reference sequence). The CDR3 region is CAWSAGTARGNEQFF.

The chain combines TRBV20-1 with TRBJ2-1; absent DNA, TCRdb's TRBD2 call cannot be checked. The CDR3 runs 17 residues. The germline V gene has CDR1 DFQATT and CDR2 SNEGSKA (reference sequence). The CDR3 is CSARDFRTSGRGNEQFF.

The rearrangement uses TRBV28 and TRBJ2-1; the D call from TCRdb, TRBD1, cannot be confirmed without DNA. This CDR3 has 16 residues. Germline CDR1 and CDR2: MDHEN and SYDVKM. The CDR3 sequence is CASSIKAGHPYNKQFF.

The chain uses TRBV5-1 and TRBJ1-1; TCRdb proposes TRBD1, but this gene call is untestable without DNA. The CDR3 sequence is 15 residues long. Germline values: CDR1 SGHRS, CDR2 YFSETQ. Here the CDR3 reads CASGPTGGLGTEAFF.

The V gene is TRBV7-2, the J gene TRBJ1-6; TCRdb reports TRBD1, a call that lacks DNA to check it against. From germline, CDR1 is SGHTA and CDR2 FQGNSA. The CDR3 spans 18 residues. The CDR3 sequence: CASSLPGQGVSYNSPLHF. Filled out from reference TRBV7-2 and TRBJ1-6, the complete variable domain reads GAGVSQSPSNKVTEKGKDVELRCDPISGHTALYWYRQSLGQGLEFLIYFQGNSAPDKSGLPSDRFSAERTGGSVSTLTIQRTQQEDSAVYLCASSLPGQGVSYNSPLHFGNGTRLTVT.

This rearrangement joins TRBV29-1 to TRBJ2-7. The V gene's germline CDR1 is SQVTM and CDR2 ANQGSEA. This CDR3 contains 13 residues. The CDR3 here is CSATGGSFYEQYF.